This T cell receptor (beta chain) was documented in a study of CD8+ T cells in alopecia areata. As for the study in general: Treated patients were dosed with oral tofacitinib, taking 5 to 10 mg twice daily.

Germline CDR1 reads SGHVS; CDR2 reads FNYEAQ. The CDR3 consists of 15 residues. V was pared by 5 bases and J by 4 bases, with 15 bases between. Extracted RNA was reverse transcribed into cDNA, the sequencing template. Using immunoSEQ multiplex PCR, the repertoire was profiled, and TCRdb retains in-frame clones only, with some absent. The sample includes under 350,000 clones, about 62% of them seen just once. Treatment denoted: oral pan-JAK inhibitor, 5-10 mg twice daily. The sequenced sample was CD4+ T cells sorted from blood, obtained at week 24, from a patient treated with tofacitinib. This sequence joins TRBV7-6 and TRBJ2-1, with a tentative D call TRBD1 (6 bases). The source of this sequence is a human donor with alopecia areata. CDR3 amino acids: CASSITGSPYNEQFF. In nucleotides, the CDR3 is TGTGCCAGCAGCATTACAGGGTCCCCTTACAATGAGCAGTTCTTC.